This entry lists 30 T cell receptor beta chains sequenced from one sample in a study of T cell clonality in common variable immunodeficiency. Study-wide points: In common variable immunodeficiency, TCR beta chains reportedly carried fewer deletions and N-nucleotide insertions.

Only in-frame clones appear in the TCRdb table, and some are missing; sequencing was by immunoSEQ multiplex PCR. This sample has about 34,000 clones, each found more than once. These receptors have no identified antigens. The sample consisted of peripheral blood mononuclear cells. The receptors come from a human donor with common variable immunodeficiency.

This clone was recorded at least ten times. The CDR3 goes on 3 residues after the read ends, and that part is filled in from the germline J gene. The V gene is TRBV7-6, the J gene TRBJ2-5; TRBD2 agrees at 9 bases. Germline V CDR1 and CDR2: SGHVS, FNYEAQ. After removal of 1 base from V and 4 bases from J, the junction contained 7 bases not matched to a gene. This CDR3 spans 16 amino acids. The CDR3 sequence is CASSLEVAGEGETQYF. CDR3 DNA, as far as it was read: TGTGCCAGCAGCTTAGAGGTAGCGGGAGAGGGAGAGACC.

Of note for this clone: The missing CDR3 end, 3 residues past where the read stops, is filled in from the germline J gene. The chain carries TRBV20-1 and TRBJ1-1; TRBD1 agrees at 8 bases. After removal of 6 bases from V and 4 bases from J, the junction contained 4 bases not matched to a gene. The CDR3 spans 12 residues. Germline CDR1 DFQATT, CDR2 SNEGSKA (reference sequence). The CDR3 protein is CSAQGAGTEAFF. The CDR3 bases that were read are TGCAGTGCCCAGGGGGCGGGCACTGAA.

This clone showed up many times. The read ends 3 residues before the CDR3 terminus; that terminus is restored from the germline J gene. The chain links TRBV12-3 or TRBV12-4 to TRBJ2-7, with TRBD1 matching over 10 bases. J gave up 0 bases and V 2 bases, and 4 bases lay outside the gene matches. This CDR3 contains 16 residues. The CDR3 region is CASSLPRTGGSYEQYF. The part of the CDR3 DNA that was read is TGTGCCAGCAGTTTACCCCGGACAGGGGGCTCCTACGAG.

At least ten counts were recorded for this clone. The sequence runs out 3 residues before the end of the CDR3; the remainder is reconstructed from the germline J gene. This chain joins TRBV6-2 or TRBV6-3 and TRBJ2-7; D is possibly TRBD1 (6 bases). Germline-derived CDR1 and CDR2 are MNHEY and SVGEGT. Deletions cut 5 bases from V and 5 bases from J, with 7 bases between. This CDR3 contains 11 residues. This CDR3 reads CASSQGNEQYF. CDR3 DNA (partial): TGTGCCAGCAGTCAGGGGAACGAG.

This clone is medium-sized by share. From the germline J gene comes the end of the CDR3, since the read stops 3 residues before it. V and J are TRBV30 and TRBJ1-1, with a possible D match to TRBD1 (6 bases). This CDR3 contains 13 residues. CDR1 is GTSNPN, CDR2 SVGIG, per germline (reference sequence). CDR3: CAWRDDRLGSAFF. Partial CDR3 DNA: TGTGCCTGGAGAGATGACAGGCTGGGTTCG.

This clone appeared many times. The read gets to within 3 residues of the CDR3 end, and the germline J gene fills in the rest. The chain has TRBV4-2 and TRBJ2-1; 10 nucleotides line up with TRBD2. The CDR3 extends over 16 amino acids. Trimming cost V 0 bases and J 8 bases; bases outside gene matches: 7. CDR1 and CDR2 (germline): LGHNA, YNFKEQ. The CDR3: CASSQDPTSGMYEQFF. CDR3 bases read: TGTGCCAGCAGCCAAGATCCAACTAGCGGGATGTATGAG.

A note on this clone: The sequenced fragment ends 3 residues before the CDR3 boundary, so the rest is inferred from the germline J gene. The chain joins TRBV6-2 or TRBV6-3 to TRBJ2-1, with 14 bases that match TRBD2. Germline V gives CDR1 MNHEY, CDR2 SVGEGT. V was clipped by 6 bases and J by 7 bases; unmatched bases: 8. This CDR3 comprises 16 residues. The CDR3 reads CASRPGLAGERNEQFF. The CDR3 DNA, read in part, is TGTGCCAGCAGGCCGGGACTAGCGGGAGAACGGAATGAG.

At least ten counts were recorded for this clone. Read coverage stops 3 residues before the CDR3 terminus; the germline J gene supplies the remainder. The chain joins TRBV5-1 to TRBJ2-7; D gene uncertain. The CDR3 has 15 residues. Trimming left V 2 bases short and J 1 base short, with 13 bases between. The germline gives CDR1 SGHRS, CDR2 YFSETQ. The part of the CDR3 DNA that was read is TGCGCCAGCAGCTTACCGACAAAGGCGTCCTACGAG. This translates into CASSLPTKASYE. The full CDR3 reads CASSLPTKASYEQYF.

For this clone: The CDR3 is cut off 3 residues early in the read; its end comes from the germline J gene. The chain is built from TRBV19 and TRBJ2-5, with TRBD2 matching 7 bases. Germline V gives CDR1 LNHDA, CDR2 SQIVND (reference sequence). Trimming at V came to 6 bases and at J to 5 bases, leaving 9 bases not matched to a gene. This CDR3 spans 14 amino acids. Partial CDR3 DNA: TGTGCCAGTAGCCGCGGGAGATCGGGGGAGACC. Translation gives CASSRGRSGET. The CDR3 as a whole reads CASSRGRSGETQYF.

This clone was observed at least ten times. The CDR3 end is not reached by the read, which stops 3 residues before it; the germline J gene fills it in. This chain joins TRBV5-1 and TRBJ2-5, with D perhaps matching TRBD1 or TRBD2 (5 bases each). Germline V CDR1 and CDR2: SGHRS, YFSETQ. This CDR3 spans 14 amino acids. Trimming cost V 0 bases and J 5 bases, with 11 bases left between them. Incomplete CDR3 DNA: TGCGCCAGCAGCTTGGCCATAGAGGGGGAGACC. Translated: CASSLAIEGET. The CDR3, in full, reads CASSLAIEGETQYF.

The sample holds a few counts of this clone. The read is 3 residues too short to cover the CDR3 end, so that end is filled in from the germline J gene. The genes are TRBV18 and TRBJ2-7; a possible D gene is TRBD2 (6 bases). Trimming shortened V by 2 bases and J by 0 bases, and 20 bases separated the two germline ends. The germline CDR1 and CDR2 sequences are KGHSH and LQKENI. The CDR3 has 18 residues. The CDR3 reads CASSPNAGSPSSSYEQYF. The part of the CDR3 DNA that was read is TGTGCCAGCTCACCAAACGCGGGGAGCCCCTCGAGCTCCTACGAG.

This clone was seen ten or more times. The DNA read from the CDR3 is TGCAGTGCTAGTGTTCCGGTCGGACAGGGCTACGAG. Translated: CSASVPVGQGYE. The entire CDR3 is CSASVPVGQGYEQYF. J is TRBJ2-7 and V is TRBV20-1; 8 positions agree with TRBD1. The missing CDR3 end, 3 residues past where the read stops, is filled in from the germline J gene. Germline V gene sequence: CDR1 DFQATT, CDR2 SNEGSKA (reference sequence). This CDR3 has 15 residues. J was trimmed by 3 bases and V by 3 bases; bases with no gene match: 10.

This clone was seen many times. The read comes to an end 3 residues before the CDR3 does, leaving the germline J gene to fill in the end. V is TRBV5-4 and J is TRBJ1-2; D may be TRBD1 (5 bases). Trimming removed 4 bases from V and 4 bases from J, with 8 bases in between. This CDR3 has 12 residues. Germline loops: CDR1 SGHNT, CDR2 YYREEE (reference sequence). CDR3 amino acids: CASSQTAYGYTF. The sequenced CDR3 bases are TGTGCCAGCAGCCAGACAGCCTATGGC.

This clone was seen repeatedly, ten times or more. The DNA ends 3 residues before the CDR3 does, and the rest of the CDR3 is filled in from the germline J gene. The chain has TRBV5-1 and TRBJ1-6, with D perhaps matching TRBD1 (6 bases). Per the germline V gene, CDR1 is SGHRS and CDR2 is YFSETQ. CDR3 length: 15 residues. Trimming cost V 2 bases and J 6 bases, with 12 bases left between them. The covered CDR3 bases are TGCGCCAGCAGCTTACAGGACAGACCTAATTCACCC. It codes for CASSLQDRPNSP. The full CDR3 reads CASSLQDRPNSPLHF.

The table lists this clone with many counts. The CDR3 end is not reached by the read, which stops 3 residues before it; the germline J gene fills it in. V is TRBV19 and J is TRBJ1-1; 8 bases are shared with TRBD1. Unmatched junction bases numbered 5, after V lost 7 bases and J lost 4 bases. Germline values: CDR1 LNHDA, CDR2 SQIVND (reference sequence). CDR3 length: 13 residues. The CDR3 sequence: CASKDRGFTEAFF. The CDR3 bases that were read are TGTGCCAGTAAAGACAGGGGTTTCACTGAA.

This clone was seen a few times. The read gets to within 3 residues of the CDR3 end, and the germline J gene fills in the rest. Other nucleotide sequences in the sample specify the same CDR3. The J gene is TRBJ2-3, the V gene TRBV7-9; 8 bases align to TRBD2. CDR3 size: 14 residues. In germline, CDR1 is SEHNR, CDR2 FQNEAQ (reference sequence). The CDR3 loop reads CASSAGASGGTQYF. Partial CDR3 DNA: TGTGCCAGCAGCGCCGGAGCATCGGGGGGGACG.

This clone was observed many times. The CDR3 end lies 3 residues beyond the end of the read and is filled in from the germline J gene. The chain links TRBV5-1 to TRBJ2-5, with 8 bases aligning to TRBD2. Germline V gene sequence: CDR1 SGHRS, CDR2 YFSETQ. V lost 3 bases and J lost 5; bases outside the gene matches: 6. CDR3 length: 14 amino acids. The DNA read from the CDR3 is TGCGCCAGCAGCTCCCGGGGGGGTTGGGAGACC. Amino acids: CASSSRGGWET. The full CDR3 reads CASSSRGGWETQYF.

Comments on this clone: The sequenced fragment ends 3 residues before the CDR3 boundary, so the rest is inferred from the germline J gene. The chain employs TRBV5-1 and TRBJ2-3; the match to TRBD1 covers 9 bases. The CDR3 is 15 residues long. Germline CDR1 is SGHRS and CDR2 is YFSETQ. The J segment lost 3 bases and the V segment lost 2 bases, leaving 4 bases of the junction unmatched. The CDR3 is CASSFSDRGTDTQYF. The sequenced part of the CDR3 DNA is TGCGCCAGCAGCTTCAGCGACAGGGGGACAGATACG.

In the case of this clone: The sequenced fragment ends 3 residues before the CDR3 boundary, so the rest is inferred from the germline J gene. The chain recombines TRBV19 with TRBJ1-2; 7 nucleotides agree with TRBD1. Per germline, CDR1 LNHDA and CDR2 SQIVND (reference sequence). The CDR3 is 12 residues long. Germline trimming cut 9 bases from V and 6 bases from J; bases unmatched to any gene: 7. This CDR3 reads CASQQGYHGYTF. Incomplete CDR3 DNA: TGTGCCAGCCAACAGGGGTACCATGGC.

A remark on this clone: The read comes to an end 3 residues before the CDR3 does, leaving the germline J gene to fill in the end. The rearrangement joins TRBV7-9 to TRBJ2-7; 7 bases align to TRBD1. Germline values: CDR1 SEHNR, CDR2 FQNEAQ (reference sequence). There are 15 residues in the CDR3. J was trimmed by 2 bases and V by 4 bases; bases with no gene match: 8. The part of the CDR3 DNA that was read is TGTGCCAGCAGCTCCTGGACAGGCACCCCCTACGAG. It codes for CASSSWTGTPYE. The CDR3 as a whole reads CASSSWTGTPYEQYF.

This clone was seen ten or more times. With the read ending 3 residues before the CDR3 end, the germline J gene is used to fill in that end. The rearrangement links TRBV5-1 to TRBJ1-2; TRBD1 matches at 8 bases. CDR3 length: 15 residues. V shed 0 bases and J 4 bases; nucleotides not matched to a gene: 5. CDR1 is SGHRS, CDR2 YFSETQ, per germline. CDR3 protein: CASSLGQGQGYGYTF. The CDR3 bases that were read are TGCGCCAGCAGCTTGGGACAGGGGCAGGGCTATGGC. Supplemented by reference TRBV5-1 and TRBJ1-2, the full variable domain reads KAGVTQTPRYLIKTRGQQVTLSCSPISGHRSVSWYQQTPGQGLQFLFEYFSETQRNKGNFPGRFSGRQFSNSRSEMNVSTLELGDSALYLCASSLGQGQGYGYTFGSGTRLTVV.

As to this clone: The read stops 3 residues short of the end of the CDR3; the missing end is completed from the germline J gene. The V call is TRBV19, the J call TRBJ2-5, with a weak D call TRBD2 (6 bases). The CDR3 contains 13 residues. V was trimmed by 3 bases and J by 6 bases, leaving 11 bases between them. The germline V gene encodes CDR1 LNHDA and CDR2 SQIVND (reference sequence). CDR3 DNA (partial): TGTGCCAGTAGTATGCGGGGCAAGCAGACC. Translated, it gives CASSMRGKQT. The CDR3, in full, reads CASSMRGKQTQYF.

This clone was seen ten or more times. The CDR3 extends 3 residues past the end of the read, so its final part is completed from the germline J gene. The chain joins TRBV20-1 to TRBJ2-5, with 7 bases lining up with TRBD2. The V segment lost 5 bases and the J segment 3 bases; nucleotides outside the gene matches: 9. The germline CDR1 and CDR2 sequences are DFQATT and SNEGSKA (reference sequence). The CDR3 spans 14 residues. The covered CDR3 bases are TGCAGTGCTGACAAGGGCCTAGCGGAAGAGACC. The encoded protein is CSADKGLAEET. The full CDR3 sequence reads CSADKGLAEETQYF.

This clone was counted many times. The CDR3 end falls 3 residues outside the read, so it is completed with the germline J gene. The chain combines TRBV30 with TRBJ2-5; D remains ambiguous. There are 11 residues in the CDR3. Trimming removed 5 bases from V and 4 bases from J, with 8 bases in between. Germline V gene data show CDR1 as GTSNPN and CDR2 as SVGIG (reference sequence). The CDR3 bases that were read are TGTGCCTGGTCTTCAGGAGAGACC. Translation: CAWSSGET. The whole CDR3 reads CAWSSGETQYF.

About this clone: Coverage ceases 3 residues before the CDR3 finishes, and the germline J gene fills in the end. This sequence joins TRBV20-1 and TRBJ1-5; D remains ambiguous. Germline values: CDR1 DFQATT, CDR2 SNEGSKA (reference sequence). Between the trimmed V and J ends, which lost 0 bases and 9 bases, there was a span of 18 bases. The CDR3 runs 15 residues. The CDR3 loop is CSARDGAAVAGPQHF. The covered CDR3 bases are TGCAGTGCTAGAGATGGAGCCGCCGTAGCGGGGCCC.

This clone was counted ten times or more. The read comes to an end 3 residues before the CDR3 does, leaving the germline J gene to fill in the end. The chain carries TRBV30 and TRBJ2-1; 8 bases agree with TRBD1. The CDR3 extends over 14 amino acids. The V segment lost 7 bases and the J segment 5 bases; nucleotides outside the gene matches: 10. CDR1 and CDR2 from the germline V gene are GTSNPN and SVGIG (reference sequence). CDR3 sequence reads: CALNRDRRNNEQFF. The DNA read from the CDR3 is TGTGCCTTAAATCGGGACAGGCGCAACAATGAG. The whole variable domain, filled in from reference TRBV30 and TRBJ2-1, reads SQTIHQWPATLVQPVGSPLSLECTVEGTSNPNLYWYRQAAGRGLQLLFYSVGIGQISSEVPQNLSASRPQDRQFILSSKKLLLSDSGFYLCALNRDRRNNEQFFGPGTRLTVL.

This clone came up many times. CDR3 in amino acids: CASSSDGAALEYEQYF. The sequenced CDR3 bases are TGTGCCAGCAGCTCCGACGGAGCGGCATTAGAATACGAG. V and J are TRBV7-8 and TRBJ2-7, with D perhaps TRBD2 (5 bases). Read coverage stops 3 residues before the CDR3 terminus; the germline J gene supplies the remainder. CDR1 SGHVS and CDR2 FQNEAQ come from the germline V gene. This CDR3 region has 16 residues. V gave up 4 bases and J gave up 4 bases, with 20 bases separating them.

This clone was detected ten times or more. Read data end 3 residues before the CDR3 end; the end is taken from the germline J gene. This rearrangement joins TRBV7-8 to TRBJ2-4, with D perhaps assigned TRBD1 or TRBD2 (7 bases each). The germline CDR1 and CDR2 sequences are SGHVS and FQNEAQ. V was shortened by 1 base and J by 8 bases, with 21 bases between the two germline ends. This CDR3 contains 17 residues. The CDR3 loop is CASSLVGGGGRADIQYF. CDR3 DNA (partial): TGTGCCAGCAGCTTAGTGGGGGGAGGGGGCAGGGCGGACATT. The variable domain in full, completed from reference TRBV7-8 and TRBJ2-4, reads GAGVSQSPRYKVAKRGQDVALRCDPISGHVSLFWYQQALGQGPEFLTYFQNEAQLDKSGLPSDRFFAERPEGSVSTLKIQRTQQEDSAVYLCASSLVGGGGRADIQYFGAGTRLSVL.

This clone showed up just a few times. The CDR3 end lies 3 residues beyond the end of the read and is filled in from the germline J gene. The rearrangement links TRBV7-2 to TRBJ2-1; D is unclear. The CDR3 runs to 15 residues. Trimming removed 2 bases at V and 0 bases at J, with 8 bases between. CDR1 and CDR2 (germline): SGHTA, FQGNSA. The sequenced CDR3 bases are TGTGCCAGCAGCTTAATTACCAGCTCCTACAATGAG. Translated: CASSLITSSYNE. The CDR3 reads in full as CASSLITSSYNEQFF.

This clone was observed a few times. The read comes to an end 3 residues before the CDR3 does, leaving the germline J gene to fill in the end. The chain links TRBV7-6 to TRBJ1-3, with 7 bases matching TRBD1. Germline CDR1 and CDR2: SGHVS and FNYEAQ. With V trimmed by 5 bases and J by 3 bases, 4 bases remained unmatched. The CDR3 consists of 14 residues. The CDR3 bases that were read are TGTGCCAGCAGCCTCCAGGGGGGTGGAAACACC. Translating it yields CASSLQGGGNT. The CDR3, in full, reads CASSLQGGGNTIYF.